This T cell receptor (beta chain) came from a study of shared clonotypes between healthy human individuals. General study results and limits: Naive CD4 clonotypes were shared across several donors at roughly 5.5%.

CD45RO-negative, CCR7-selected cells formed the naive CD8 fraction, which excluded terminally differentiated effector memory CD45RA+ cells. About this clone: Antigen: not known.

CDR1 LNHDA and CDR2 SQIVND come from the germline V gene (reference sequence). V lost 1 base, J lost 6 bases, and 13 bases lay in between. CDR3 size: 14 residues. Profiling relied on immunoSEQ multiplex PCR, and the TCRdb table lists in-frame clones only, not all of them. The sample gives 1.5 million to 2.5 million clones, just under 95% of which show up once; around 1.2% is in the top ten. This TCR was sampled from a man between 18 and 35 years old in good health. Sequencing input: naive CD8+ T cells sorted from blood. The gene calls are TRBV19 and TRBJ2-7, with a tentative D call TRBD2 (5 bases). CDR3 sequence (DNA): TGTGCCAGTAGTATAGGGTTAGGGAGCGGCGAGCAGTACTTC. It specifies CASSIGLGSGEQYF.